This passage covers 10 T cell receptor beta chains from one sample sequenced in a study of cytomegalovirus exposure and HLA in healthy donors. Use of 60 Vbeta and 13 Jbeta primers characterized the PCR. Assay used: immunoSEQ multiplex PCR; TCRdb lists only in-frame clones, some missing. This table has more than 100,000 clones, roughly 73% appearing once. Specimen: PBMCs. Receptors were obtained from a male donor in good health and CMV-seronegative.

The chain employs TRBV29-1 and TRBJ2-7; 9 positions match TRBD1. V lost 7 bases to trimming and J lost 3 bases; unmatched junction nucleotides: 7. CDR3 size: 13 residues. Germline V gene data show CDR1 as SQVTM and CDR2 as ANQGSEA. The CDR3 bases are TGCAGCGCCGGACCGGGACAGGGCTACGAGCAGTACTTC. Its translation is CSAGPGQGYEQYF.

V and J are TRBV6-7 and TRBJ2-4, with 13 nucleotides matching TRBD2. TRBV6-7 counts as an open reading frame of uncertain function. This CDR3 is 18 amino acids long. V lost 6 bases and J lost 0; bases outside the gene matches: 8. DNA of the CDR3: TGTGCCAGCAGGGATCGACTAGCGGGGGGTATAGCCAAAAACATTCAGTACTTC. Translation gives CASRDRLAGGIAKNIQYF.

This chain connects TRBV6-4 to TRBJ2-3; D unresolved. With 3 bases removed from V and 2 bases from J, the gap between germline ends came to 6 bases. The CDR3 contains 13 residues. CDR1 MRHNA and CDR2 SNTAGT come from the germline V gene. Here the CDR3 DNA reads TGTGCCAGCAGTGAAGAGGCCACAGATACGCAGTATTTT. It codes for CASSEEATDTQYF.

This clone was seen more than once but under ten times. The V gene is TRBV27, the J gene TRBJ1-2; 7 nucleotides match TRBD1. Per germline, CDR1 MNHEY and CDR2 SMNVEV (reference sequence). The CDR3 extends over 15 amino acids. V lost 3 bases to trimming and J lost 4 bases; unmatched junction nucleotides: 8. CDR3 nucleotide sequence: TGTGCCAGCAGTTTCGGCTTGGGACAGATCTATGGCTACACCTTC. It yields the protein CASSFGLGQIYGYTF.

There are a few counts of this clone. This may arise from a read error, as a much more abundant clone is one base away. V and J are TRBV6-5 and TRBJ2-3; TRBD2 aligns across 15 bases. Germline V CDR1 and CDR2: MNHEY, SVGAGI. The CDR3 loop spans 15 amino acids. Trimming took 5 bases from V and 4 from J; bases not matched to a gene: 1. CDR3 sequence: CASSGLAGGPDTQYF. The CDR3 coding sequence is TGTGCCAGCAGTGGACTAGCGGGGGGGCCAGATACGCAGTATTTT.

CDR3 loop: CASSLLGGESYNEQFF. DNA of the CDR3: TGTGCCAGCAGCTTGTTAGGGGGGGAATCCTACAATGAGCAGTTCTTC. The genes are TRBV7-9 and TRBJ2-1; TRBD2 might be the D (7 bases). The CDR3 sequence is 16 residues long. Germline values: CDR1 SEHNR, CDR2 FQNEAQ (reference sequence). V was clipped by 3 bases and J by 1 base, with 13 bases between them.

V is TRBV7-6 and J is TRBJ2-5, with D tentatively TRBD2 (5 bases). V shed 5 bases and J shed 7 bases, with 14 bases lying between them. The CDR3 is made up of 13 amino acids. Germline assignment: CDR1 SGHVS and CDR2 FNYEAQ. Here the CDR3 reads CASSPRTAGTQYF. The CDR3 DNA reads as TGTGCCAGCAGCCCCCGGACCGCGGGGACCCAGTACTTC.

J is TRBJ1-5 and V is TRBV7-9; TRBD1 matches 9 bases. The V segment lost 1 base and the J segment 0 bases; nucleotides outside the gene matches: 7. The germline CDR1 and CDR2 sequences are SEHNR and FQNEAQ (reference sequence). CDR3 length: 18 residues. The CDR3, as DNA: TGTGCCAGCAGCTTAGGGACAGGGGACCCCTATAGCAATCAGCCCCAGCATTTT. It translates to CASSLGTGDPYSNQPQHF.

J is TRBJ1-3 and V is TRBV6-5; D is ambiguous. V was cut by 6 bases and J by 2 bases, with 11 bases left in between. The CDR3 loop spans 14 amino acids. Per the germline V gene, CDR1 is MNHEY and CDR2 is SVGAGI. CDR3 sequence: CASSPEGAGNTIYF. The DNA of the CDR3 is TGTGCCAGCAGCCCGGAAGGAGCTGGAAACACCATATATTTT.

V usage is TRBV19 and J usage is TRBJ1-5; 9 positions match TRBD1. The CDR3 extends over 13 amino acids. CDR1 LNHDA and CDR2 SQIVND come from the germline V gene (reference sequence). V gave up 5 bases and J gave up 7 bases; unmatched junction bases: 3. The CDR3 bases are TGTGCCAGTAGTTGGGACAGGGAACAGCCCCAGCATTTT. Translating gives CASSWDREQPQHF.